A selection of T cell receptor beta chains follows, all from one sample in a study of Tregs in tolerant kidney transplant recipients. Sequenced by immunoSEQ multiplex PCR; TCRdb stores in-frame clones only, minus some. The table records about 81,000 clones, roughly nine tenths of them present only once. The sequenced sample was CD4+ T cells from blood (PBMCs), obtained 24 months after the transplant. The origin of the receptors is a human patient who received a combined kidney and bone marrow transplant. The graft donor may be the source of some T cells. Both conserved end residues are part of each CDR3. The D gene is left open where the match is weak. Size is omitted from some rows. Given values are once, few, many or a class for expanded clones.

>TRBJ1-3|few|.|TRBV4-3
TGCGCCAGCAGCCAAGTAGTTTCTGCGGGAAACACCATATATTTT
CASSQVVSAGNTIYF
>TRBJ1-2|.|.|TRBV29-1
TGCAGCGTTGACCAGGTCCCTAACTATGGCTACACCTTC
CSVDQVPNYGYTF
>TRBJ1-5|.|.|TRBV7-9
TGTGCCACCCCGGGGTGGGGCAATCAGCCCCAGCATTTT
CATPGWGNQPQHF
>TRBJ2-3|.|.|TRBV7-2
TGTGCCAGCAGCAAGCGGACTAGCACAGATACGCAGTATTTT
CASSKRTSTDTQYF
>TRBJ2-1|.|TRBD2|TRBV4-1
TGCGCCAGCAGCCAAATTAACGAGCGGGAGCTTTGGAGAGCGCAGTTCTTC
CASSQINERELWRAQFF
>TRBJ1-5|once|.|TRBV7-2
TGTGCCAGCAGCCCCTCGCGCGGGGGGAATCAGCCCCAGCATTTT
CASSPSRGGNQPQHF
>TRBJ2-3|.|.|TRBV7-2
TGTGCCAGCAGCTTTTATCCAGATACGCAGTATTTT
CASSFYPDTQYF
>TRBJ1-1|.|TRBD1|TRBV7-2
TGTGCCAGCAGCTCGCGACAGGGGGTCTTTGCTGAAGCTTTCTTT
CASSSRQGVFAEAFF
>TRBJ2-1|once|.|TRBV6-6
TGTGCCAGCACCCTTCGGACGGAGGCAAATGAGCAGTTCTTC
CASTLRTEANEQFF
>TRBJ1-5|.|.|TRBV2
TGTGCCAGCAGTGAACCATCTAGCAATCAGCCCCAGCATTTT
CASSEPSSNQPQHF
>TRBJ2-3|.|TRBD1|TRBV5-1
TGCGCCAGCAGCTTGGCCGGGACAGTCTTGGATACGCAGTATTTT
CASSLAGTVLDTQYF
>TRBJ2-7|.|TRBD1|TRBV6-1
TGTGCCGTCACCGGGACAGGGACCTACGAGCAGTACTTC
CAVTGTGTYEQYF
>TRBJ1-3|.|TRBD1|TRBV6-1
TGTGCCAGCAGTGAAGTCCCCGACAGGGCGGGAAACACCATATATTTT
CASSEVPDRAGNTIYF
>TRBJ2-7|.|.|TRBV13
TGTGCCAGCAGCTTAGTCCAGGGTGGCGAGCAGTACTTC
CASSLVQGGEQYF
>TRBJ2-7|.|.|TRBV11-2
TGTGCCAGCAGCCCACGTCTGCGCGAGCAGTACTTC
CASSPRLREQYF
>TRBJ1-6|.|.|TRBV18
TGTGCCAGCTCACCACCGGAGGGCAGCTCCTATAATTCCCCCCTCCACTTT
CASSPPEGSSYNSPLHF